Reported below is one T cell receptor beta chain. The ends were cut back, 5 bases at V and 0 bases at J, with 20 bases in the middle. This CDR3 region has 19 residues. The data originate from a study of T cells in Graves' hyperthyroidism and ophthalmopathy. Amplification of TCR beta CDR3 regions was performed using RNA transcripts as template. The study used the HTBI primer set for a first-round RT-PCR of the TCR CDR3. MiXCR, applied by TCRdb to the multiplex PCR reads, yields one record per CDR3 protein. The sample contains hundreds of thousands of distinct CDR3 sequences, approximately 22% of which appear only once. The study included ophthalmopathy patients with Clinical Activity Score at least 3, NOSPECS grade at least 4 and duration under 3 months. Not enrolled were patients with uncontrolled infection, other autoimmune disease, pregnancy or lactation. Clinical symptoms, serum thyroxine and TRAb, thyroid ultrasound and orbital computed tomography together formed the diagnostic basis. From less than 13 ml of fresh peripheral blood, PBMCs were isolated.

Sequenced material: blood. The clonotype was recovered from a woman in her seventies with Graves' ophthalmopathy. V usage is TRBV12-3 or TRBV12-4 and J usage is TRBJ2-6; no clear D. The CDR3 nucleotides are TGTGCCAGCAGTCTCAACTTAGGAGCTCGACTCTCTGGGGCCAACGTCCTGACTTTC. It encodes CASSLNLGARLSGANVLTF.